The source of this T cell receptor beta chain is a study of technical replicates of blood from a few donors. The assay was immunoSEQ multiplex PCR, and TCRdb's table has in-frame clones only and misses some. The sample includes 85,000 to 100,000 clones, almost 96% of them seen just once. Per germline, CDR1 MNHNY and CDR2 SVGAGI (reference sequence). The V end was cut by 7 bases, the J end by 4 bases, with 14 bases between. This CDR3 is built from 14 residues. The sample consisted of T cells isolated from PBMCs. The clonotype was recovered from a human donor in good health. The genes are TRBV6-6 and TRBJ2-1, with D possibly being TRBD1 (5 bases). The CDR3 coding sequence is TGTGCCAGCACAGAGGACATCCCTTACAATGAGCAGTTCTTC. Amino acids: CASTEDIPYNEQFF.